Below are 3 T cell receptor beta chains sequenced from a single sample in a study of cytomegalovirus exposure and HLA in healthy donors. A multiplex PCR was run with 60 Vbeta primers and 13 Jbeta primers. The table came from immunoSEQ multiplex PCR; TCRdb's copy has only in-frame clones and leaves some out. In the table there are about 160,000 clones, around nine tenths of which are singletons. Sequenced material: PBMCs. The receptors come from a woman aged 25-40 years in good health and CMV-seronegative.

With regard to this clone: One junction end does not reproduce the germline sequence, and a read error may be involved. CDR3 in amino acids: CASSKAGQGLRGYTF. CDR3 in DNA: TGTGCCAGCAGTAAAGCAGGACAGGGGTTACGAGGCTACACCTTC. The J gene is TRBJ1-2, the V gene TRBV6-1; 9 nucleotides align to TRBD1. The CDR3 is 15 residues long. Germline V CDR1 and CDR2: MNHNS, SASEGT.

This chain joins TRBV6-4 and TRBJ2-3; the match to TRBD2 covers 9 bases. The CDR3 covers 14 residues. Trimming took 4 bases from V and 4 from J; bases not matched to a gene: 3. The V gene's germline CDR1 is MRHNA and CDR2 SNTAGT. CDR3: CASSAAGGPDTQYF. The CDR3 region has the DNA TGTGCCAGCAGTGCCGCGGGGGGGCCAGATACGCAGTATTTT.

The V gene is TRBV9, the J gene TRBJ1-6; the D is unclear. Germline values: CDR1 SGDLS, CDR2 YYNGEE. The CDR3 has 13 residues. V was pared by 1 base and J by 7 bases, with 6 bases between. CDR3 in amino acids: CASSVSENSPLHF. Written as DNA, the CDR3 is TGTGCCAGCAGCGTATCAGAAAATTCACCCCTCCACTTT.